The 15 T cell receptor beta chains in this list originate from one sample, sequenced in a study of cytomegalovirus exposure and HLA in healthy donors. In the PCR, 60 Vbeta and 13 Jbeta primers were used. Sequenced by immunoSEQ multiplex PCR; TCRdb stores in-frame clones only, minus some. The sample comprises 130,000 to 150,000 clones, almost 80% of which are singletons, and less than 8% rests with the top ten. The sequenced material came from PBMCs. These receptors came from a woman aged 40 to 55 in good health and CMV-seropositive.

The V gene is TRBV5-1, the J gene TRBJ2-5; 11 nucleotides match TRBD1. The end of the DNA fits TRBJ2-7 better, so the J call may be wrong. Germline V lookup: CDR1 SGHRS, CDR2 YFSETQ. The CDR3 is 17 amino acids. CDR3 protein: CASSLGEEGQGGYEQYF. The DNA of the CDR3 is TGCGCCAGCAGCTTGGGAGAGGAGGGACAGGGGGGCTACGAGCAGTACTTC.

A single count supports this clone. The gene calls are TRBV6-5 and TRBJ1-1, with D unresolved. The V and J ends lost 3 bases and 0 bases respectively, with 11 bases between them. Germline V gene sequence: CDR1 MNHEY, CDR2 SVGAGI. This CDR3 contains 15 residues. The CDR3 DNA sequence: TGTGCCAGCAGTTATTCTCCAGTTATGAACACTGAAGCTTTCTTT. Translated: CASSYSPVMNTEAFF.

This clone was recorded a few times. The chain recombines TRBV2 with TRBJ1-4; D is undetermined. CDR3 size: 11 residues. Germline V gives CDR1 SNHLY, CDR2 FYNNEI. V was trimmed by 5 bases and J by 6 bases, leaving 4 bases between them. CDR3 nucleotides: TGTGCCAGCAGTTATTATGAAAAACTGTTTTTT. This encodes CASSYYEKLFF.

V and J are TRBV4-1 and TRBJ2-1; possibly TRBD2 for D (5 bases). The CDR3 sequence is 17 residues long. Trimming removed 0 bases at V and 0 bases at J, with 12 bases between. CDR1 and CDR2 (germline): MGHRA, YSYEKL. This CDR3 reads CASSQDAPGFSYNEQFF. CDR3 nucleotides: TGCGCCAGCAGCCAAGATGCTCCGGGATTCTCCTACAATGAGCAGTTCTTC.

V and J are TRBV18 and TRBJ2-5, with 8 bases lining up with TRBD1. Looked up from germline, CDR1 is KGHSH and CDR2 is LQKENI. The junction had 2 bases not matched to a gene; V was cut back by 4 bases and J by 1 base. The CDR3 covers 14 residues. The DNA of the CDR3 is TGTGCCAGCTCACGGGGGACAGGCCAAGAGACCCAGTACTTC. Protein product: CASSRGTGQETQYF.

This chain connects TRBV7-6 to TRBJ2-7; TRBD2 matches 9 bases. CDR3 length: 15 amino acids. In germline, CDR1 is SGHVS, CDR2 FNYEAQ. J was trimmed by 2 bases and V by 1 base; bases with no gene match: 3. CDR3: CASSLGRGGPYEQYF. CDR3 coding DNA: TGTGCCAGCAGCTTAGGGCGGGGGGGCCCCTACGAGCAGTACTTC.

The V call is TRBV7-9, the J call TRBJ2-5; a weak D match, TRBD1 (6 bases). Trimming pared 11 bases from V and 7 bases from J, leaving 14 bases between. From germline, CDR1 is SEHNR and CDR2 FQNEAQ (reference sequence). This CDR3 spans 11 amino acids. CDR3 loop: CASGAGVTQYF. DNA of the CDR3: TGTGCCTCTGGGGCAGGGGTGACCCAGTACTTC.

The CDR3 DNA is TGTGCCAGTAGGAAGGAGGTTGCGCCGGTGAATTCACCCCTCCACTTT. As protein: CASRKEVAPVNSPLHF. The V and J genes are TRBV19 and TRBJ1-6; D not certain. Trimming left V 6 bases short and J 7 bases short, with 19 bases between. CDR3 length equals 16 residues. The germline V gene encodes CDR1 LNHDA and CDR2 SQIVND (reference sequence).

The chain carries TRBV7-9 and TRBJ2-1, with 15 bases identical to TRBD2. Germline CDR1 reads SEHNR; CDR2 reads FQNEAQ (reference sequence). The V and J ends lost 8 bases and 5 bases, in that order; junction bases with no gene match: 7. This CDR3 is built from 16 residues. CDR3 loop: CASDGTSGGRNNEQFF. CDR3 nucleotide sequence: TGTGCCAGCGACGGGACTAGCGGGGGGCGCAACAATGAGCAGTTCTTC.

This sequence joins TRBV27 and TRBJ2-5; TRBD1 matches 12 bases. There are 15 residues in the CDR3. V lost 3 bases, J lost 4 bases, and 3 bases stayed unmatched. Germline loops: CDR1 MNHEY, CDR2 SMNVEV (reference sequence). CDR3 protein: CASSFRGQGAETQYF. The CDR3 region has the DNA TGTGCCAGCAGTTTCCGGGGACAGGGGGCAGAGACCCAGTACTTC.

This chain connects TRBV28 to TRBJ1-1; D gene uncertain. V lost 4 bases and J 0 bases, leaving 12 bases between the germline ends. From germline, CDR1 is MDHEN and CDR2 SYDVKM. This CDR3 has 15 residues. CDR3 nucleotides: TGTGCCAGCAGTTCACCCGGCGGAGTGAACACTGAAGCTTTCTTT. This sequence encodes CASSSPGGVNTEAFF.

The rearrangement joins TRBV4-2 to TRBJ1-1; D call uncertain. This CDR3 has 16 residues. The germline V gene has CDR1 LGHNA and CDR2 YNFKEQ. Trimming cost V 0 bases and J 2 bases, with 13 bases left between them. The CDR3 is CASSQDLGLYNTEAFF. In DNA form, the CDR3 reads TGTGCCAGCAGCCAAGATCTAGGACTGTATAACACTGAAGCTTTCTTT.

The rearrangement links TRBV6-1 to TRBJ2-2; TRBD1 matches at 8 bases. J gave up 1 base and V 9 bases, and 1 base lay outside the gene matches. The germline V gene has CDR1 MNHNS and CDR2 SASEGT. CDR3 size: 13 residues. The CDR3 DNA sequence: TGTGCCAGTGGACAGGGGAACACCGGGGAGCTGTTTTTT. It translates to CASGQGNTGELFF.

This clone has a handful of counts. The rearrangement joins TRBV10-2 to TRBJ2-3; tentatively, D is TRBD1 (6 bases). V was pared by 0 bases and J by 10 bases, with 8 bases between. The CDR3 extends over 12 amino acids. Per germline, CDR1 WSHSY and CDR2 SAAADI. The CDR3 loop is CASSESQGPQYF. As DNA, the CDR3 is TGCGCCAGCAGTGAGTCCCAGGGGCCGCAGTATTTT.

As concerns this clone: A junction end diverges from the germline sequence, so it may reflect a read error. V usage is TRBV4-2 and J usage is TRBJ2-3, with 8 bases fitting TRBD1. Germline CDR1 LGHNA, CDR2 YNFKEQ. This CDR3 is 17 amino acids long. CDR3 in amino acids: CASSQLSGTGSTDAQYF. The CDR3 nucleotides are TGTGCCAGCAGCCAACTCTCCGGGACAGGAAGCACAGATGCGCAGTATTTT.